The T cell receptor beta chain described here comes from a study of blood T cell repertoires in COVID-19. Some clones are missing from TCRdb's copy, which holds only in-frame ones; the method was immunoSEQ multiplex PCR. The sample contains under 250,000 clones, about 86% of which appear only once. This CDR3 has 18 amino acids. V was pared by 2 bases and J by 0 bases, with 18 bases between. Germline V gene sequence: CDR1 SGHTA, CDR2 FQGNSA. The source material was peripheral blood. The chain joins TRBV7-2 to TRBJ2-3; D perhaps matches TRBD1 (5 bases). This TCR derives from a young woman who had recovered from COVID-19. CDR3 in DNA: TGTGCCAGCAGCTTAACAATCAGGGCCACTACTAGCACAGATACGCAGTATTTT. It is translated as CASSLTIRATTSTDTQYF. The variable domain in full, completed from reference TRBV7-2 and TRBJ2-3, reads GAGVSQSPSNKVTEKGKDVELRCDPISGHTALYWYRQSLGQGLEFLIYFQGNSAPDKSGLPSDRFSAERTGGSVSTLTIQRTQQEDSAVYLCASSLTIRATTSTDTQYFGPGTRLTVL.